Shown below are 11 T cell receptor beta chains from a single sample sequenced in a study of cytomegalovirus exposure and HLA in healthy donors. The primer mix had 60 Vbeta and 13 Jbeta primers. Clones were read by immunoSEQ multiplex PCR, and TCRdb kept only the in-frame ones, dropping some. The table has under 200,000 clones, roughly 85% seen once. Sequenced input: PBMCs. The receptor set was obtained from a man aged 18-30 years in good health and CMV-seropositive.

This clone was observed once. The V and J genes are TRBV6-5 and TRBJ2-5; D gene unclear. The J call may be mistaken, given a closer DNA end match to TRBJ2-7. Germline values: CDR1 MNHEY, CDR2 SVGAGI. This CDR3 spans 14 amino acids. Written as DNA, the CDR3 is TGTGCCAGCAGTACGACTTCTTACTCCTACGAGCAGTACTTC. It encodes CASSTTSYSYEQYF.

In its sample, this clone was seen once. The V and J genes are TRBV5-1 and TRBJ2-5; 10 bases agree with TRBD2. The CDR3 has 16 residues. Germline-derived CDR1 and CDR2 are SGHRS and YFSETQ. The J segment lost 3 bases and the V segment lost 1 base, leaving 6 bases of the junction unmatched. CDR3 bases: TGCGCCAGCAGCTTGTGGCCCCTAGCGGGGGAAGAGACCCAGTACTTC. It specifies CASSLWPLAGEETQYF.

This clone has just one count. The chain links TRBV19 to TRBJ1-4; perhaps TRBD1 as D (5 bases). This CDR3 is built from 16 residues. From germline, CDR1 is LNHDA and CDR2 SQIVND (reference sequence). Deletions cut 4 bases from V and 0 bases from J, with 12 bases between. Here the CDR3 reads CASSRQTLATNEKLFF. The CDR3 DNA reads TGTGCCAGTAGTAGACAGACACTTGCAACTAATGAAAAACTGTTTTTT. Together with reference TRBV19 and TRBJ1-4, the CDR3 gives the full variable domain: DGGITQSPKYLFRKEGQNVTLSCEQNLNHDAMYWYRQDPGQGLRLIYYSQIVNDFQKGDIAEGYSVSREKKESFPLTVTSAQKNPTAFYLCASSRQTLATNEKLFFGSGTQLSVL.

The chain employs TRBV5-5 and TRBJ1-1, with TRBD1 as a possible D gene (6 bases). There are 14 residues in the CDR3. Trimming removed 0 bases at V and 8 bases at J, with 14 bases between. Germline V CDR1 and CDR2: SGHKS, YYEKEE (reference sequence). The CDR3 region has the DNA TGTGCCAGCAGCTTGGAGGTTAGGGGGGGGGAAGCTTTCTTT. Amino acids: CASSLEVRGGEAFF.

The chain has TRBV27 and TRBJ1-2; D possibly corresponds to TRBD1 (5 bases). Trimming took 5 bases from V and 3 from J, leaving 13 bases between them. The CDR3 length is 14 residues. Germline-derived CDR1 and CDR2 are MNHEY and SMNVEV (reference sequence). DNA for the CDR3: TGTGCCAGCAGTGGTCAGGGTAGGGACTATGGCTACACCTTC. It is translated as CASSGQGRDYGYTF.

The chain carries TRBV6-1 and TRBJ2-3; tentative D call: TRBD2 (6 bases). The CDR3 contains 15 residues. The germline V and J ends were trimmed by 7 bases and 4 bases, with 18 bases remaining between them. In germline, CDR1 is MNHNS, CDR2 SASEGT. CDR3 sequence: CASTVGGAGSDTQYF. As DNA, the CDR3 is TGTGCCAGCACGGTTGGCGGGGCGGGGTCAGATACGCAGTATTTT.

The chain couples TRBV5-4 to TRBJ2-5; TRBD1 matches 7 bases. The CDR3 is 15 residues long. V shed 3 bases, J shed 5 bases, and the junction held 10 bases outside the gene matches. In germline, CDR1 is SGHNT, CDR2 YYREEE (reference sequence). The CDR3 region is CASSSQGNGGETQYF. DNA of the CDR3: TGTGCCAGCAGCTCACAGGGGAACGGTGGGGAGACCCAGTACTTC.

J is TRBJ2-1 and V is TRBV10-3, with D possibly TRBD1 on 5 matching bases. Germline V gene lookup returns CDR1 ENHRY and CDR2 SYGVKD. Deletions cut 0 bases from V and 12 bases from J, with 12 bases between. This CDR3 contains 13 residues. The CDR3 DNA follows: TGTGCCATCAGTGAGTCAGGGGCTCCGGGGCAGTTCTTC. Amino acids: CAISESGAPGQFF.

The sample holds a few counts of this clone. This chain uses TRBV4-3 with TRBJ2-5; 7 bases line up with TRBD1. Looked up from germline, CDR1 is LGHNA and CDR2 is YSLEER. The V segment lost 1 base and the J segment 5 bases; nucleotides outside the gene matches: 4. CDR3 size: 14 residues. This chain's CDR3 is CASSQGGGYETQYF. CDR3 nucleotides: TGCGCCAGCAGCCAAGGAGGGGGCTATGAGACCCAGTACTTC.

The chain recombines TRBV5-1 with TRBJ2-5, with TRBD2 identical over 9 bases. The CDR3 length is 16 residues. CDR1 SGHRS and CDR2 YFSETQ come from the germline V gene. Losses at the gene ends were 0 bases for V and 4 bases for J; bases not matched to a gene: 7. CDR3 nucleotide sequence: TGCGCCAGCAGCTTGGGTCGCGGGGGGGCCGGAGAGACCCAGTACTTC. This codes for CASSLGRGGAGETQYF.

CDR3 DNA sequence: TGTGCCAGCAATCAACAGGGGGGGATAGAGACCCAGTACTTC. Amino acids: CASNQQGGIETQYF. The genes are TRBV9 and TRBJ2-5, with D tentatively TRBD1 (8 bases). The CDR3 is made up of 14 amino acids. Between the trimmed V and J ends, which lost 6 bases and 4 bases, there was a span of 16 bases. Germline CDR1 and CDR2: SGDLS and YYNGEE.